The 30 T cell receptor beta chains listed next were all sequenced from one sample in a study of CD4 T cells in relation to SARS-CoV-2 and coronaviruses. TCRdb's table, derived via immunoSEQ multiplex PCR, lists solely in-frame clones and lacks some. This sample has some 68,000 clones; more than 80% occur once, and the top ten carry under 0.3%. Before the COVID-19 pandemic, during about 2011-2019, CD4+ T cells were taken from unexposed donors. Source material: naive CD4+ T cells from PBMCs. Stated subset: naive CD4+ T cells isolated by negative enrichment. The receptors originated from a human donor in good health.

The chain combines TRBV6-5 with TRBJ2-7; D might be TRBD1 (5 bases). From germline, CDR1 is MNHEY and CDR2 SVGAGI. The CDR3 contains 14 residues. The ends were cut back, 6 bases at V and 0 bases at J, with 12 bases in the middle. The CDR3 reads CASRQAPNSYEQYF. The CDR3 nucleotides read TGTGCCAGCAGACAGGCTCCTAACTCCTACGAGCAGTACTTC.

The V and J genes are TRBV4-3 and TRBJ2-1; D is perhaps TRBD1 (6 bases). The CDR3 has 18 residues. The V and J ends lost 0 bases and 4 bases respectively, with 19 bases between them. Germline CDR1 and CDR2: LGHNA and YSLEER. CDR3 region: CASSQERVGGGAYNEQFF. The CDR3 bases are TGCGCCAGCAGCCAAGAACGTGTGGGTGGGGGCGCTTACAATGAGCAGTTCTTC.

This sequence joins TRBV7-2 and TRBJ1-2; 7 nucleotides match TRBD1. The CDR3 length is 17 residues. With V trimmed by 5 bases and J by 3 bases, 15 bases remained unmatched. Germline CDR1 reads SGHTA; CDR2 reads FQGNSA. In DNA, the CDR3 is TGTGCCAGCAGCCCATTCGGGACAGATAATTATTACTATGGCTACACCTTC. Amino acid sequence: CASSPFGTDNYYYGYTF.

This CDR3 is CASSLRDRGGTEAFF. The DNA of the CDR3 is TGCGCCAGCAGCTTGAGAGACAGGGGAGGCACTGAAGCTTTCTTT. V gene TRBV5-1 combines with J gene TRBJ1-1, with 8 bases fitting TRBD1. The V segment lost 1 base and the J segment 4 bases; nucleotides outside the gene matches: 6. Germline V gene sequence: CDR1 SGHRS, CDR2 YFSETQ. This CDR3 region has 15 residues.

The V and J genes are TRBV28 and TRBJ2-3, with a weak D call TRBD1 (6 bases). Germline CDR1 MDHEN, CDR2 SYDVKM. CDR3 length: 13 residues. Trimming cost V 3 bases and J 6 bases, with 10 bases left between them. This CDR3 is CASSFVQGDTQYF. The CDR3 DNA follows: TGTGCCAGCAGTTTCGTCCAGGGGGATACGCAGTATTTT. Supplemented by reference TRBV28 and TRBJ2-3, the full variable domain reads DVKVTQSSRYLVKRTGEKVFLECVQDMDHENMFWYRQDPGLGLRLIYFSYDVKMKEKGDIPEGYSVSREKKERFSLILESASTNQTSMYLCASSFVQGDTQYFGPGTRLTVL.

The CDR3 is CASSELSAEETQYF. The CDR3 DNA follows: TGTGCCAGCAGTGAGCTGTCAGCGGAAGAGACCCAGTACTTC. The V gene is TRBV28, the J gene TRBJ2-5, with D possibly being TRBD2 (5 bases). Germline V gene lookup returns CDR1 MDHEN and CDR2 SYDVKM. Trimming shortened V by 5 bases and J by 3 bases, and 13 bases separated the two germline ends. This CDR3 contains 14 residues.

In DNA form, the CDR3 reads TGCGCCAGCAGCGCGGACAGAGGCAATCAGCCCCAGCATTTT. The encoded protein is CASSADRGNQPQHF. The chain recombines TRBV5-1 with TRBJ1-5; D is possibly TRBD1 (6 bases). V was cut by 4 bases and J by 2 bases, with 10 bases left in between. The CDR3 contains 14 residues. Germline CDR1 is SGHRS and CDR2 is YFSETQ.

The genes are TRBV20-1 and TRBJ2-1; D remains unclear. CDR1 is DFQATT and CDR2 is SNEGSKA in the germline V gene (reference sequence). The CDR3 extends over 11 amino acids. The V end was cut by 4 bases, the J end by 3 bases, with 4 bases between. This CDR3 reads CSATSYNEQFF. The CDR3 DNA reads TGCAGTGCTACGAGCTACAATGAGCAGTTCTTC.

CDR3 DNA: TGTGCCATCAGTGACTCCGCGGAAACAGATACGCAGTATTTT. Residues: CAISDSAETDTQYF. The rearrangement joins TRBV10-3 to TRBJ2-3; unclear D gene. The CDR3 spans 14 residues. Between the trimmed V and J ends, which lost 3 bases and 3 bases, there was a span of 10 bases. Looked up from germline, CDR1 is ENHRY and CDR2 is SYGVKD.

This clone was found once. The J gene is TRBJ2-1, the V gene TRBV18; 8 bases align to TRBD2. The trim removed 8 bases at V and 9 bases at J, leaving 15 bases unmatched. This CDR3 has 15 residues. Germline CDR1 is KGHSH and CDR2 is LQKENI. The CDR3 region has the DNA TGTGCCAGCACGGCCGGGACTAGTCAAGGTTTTGAGCAGTTCTTC. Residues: CASTAGTSQGFEQFF.

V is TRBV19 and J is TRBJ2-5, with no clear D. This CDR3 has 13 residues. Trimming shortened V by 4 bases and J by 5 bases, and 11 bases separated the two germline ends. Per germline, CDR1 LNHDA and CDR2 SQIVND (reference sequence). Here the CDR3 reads CASSREETETQYF. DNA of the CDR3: TGTGCCAGTAGTAGAGAGGAGACGGAGACCCAGTACTTC.

For the CDR3, the DNA is TGTGCCAGCAGCCTCCCCGGTACGCAGTATTTT. Protein: CASSLPGTQYF. The gene calls are TRBV3-1 (or the pseudogene TRBV3-2) and TRBJ2-3, with D hard to call. The ends were cut back, 4 bases at V and 8 bases at J, with 7 bases in the middle. Germline V gene sequence: CDR1 LGHDT, CDR2 YNNKEL (reference sequence). The CDR3 spans 11 residues.

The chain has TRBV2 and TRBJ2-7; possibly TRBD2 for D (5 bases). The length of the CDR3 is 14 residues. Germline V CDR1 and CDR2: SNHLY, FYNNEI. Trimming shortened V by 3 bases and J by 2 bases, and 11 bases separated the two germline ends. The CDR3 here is CASSDWESPYEQYF. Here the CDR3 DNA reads TGTGCCAGCAGTGACTGGGAGTCCCCCTACGAGCAGTACTTC.

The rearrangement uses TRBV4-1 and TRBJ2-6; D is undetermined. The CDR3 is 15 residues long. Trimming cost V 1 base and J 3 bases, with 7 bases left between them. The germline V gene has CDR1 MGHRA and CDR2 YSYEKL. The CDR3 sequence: CASSQGLGGANVLTF. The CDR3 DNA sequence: TGCGCCAGCAGCCAAGGCTTAGGTGGGGCCAACGTCCTGACTTTC.

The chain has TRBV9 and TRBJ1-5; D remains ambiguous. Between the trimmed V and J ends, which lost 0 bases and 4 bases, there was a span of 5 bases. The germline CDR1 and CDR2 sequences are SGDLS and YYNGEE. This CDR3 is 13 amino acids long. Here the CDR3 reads CASSVEVNQPQHF. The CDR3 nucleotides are TGTGCCAGCAGCGTAGAAGTAAATCAGCCCCAGCATTTT. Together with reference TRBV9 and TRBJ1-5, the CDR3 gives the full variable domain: DSGVTQTPKHLITATGQRVTLRCSPRSGDLSVYWYQQSLDQGLQFLIQYYNGEERAKGNILERFSAQQFPDLHSELNLSSLELGDSALYFCASSVEVNQPQHFGDGTRLSIL.

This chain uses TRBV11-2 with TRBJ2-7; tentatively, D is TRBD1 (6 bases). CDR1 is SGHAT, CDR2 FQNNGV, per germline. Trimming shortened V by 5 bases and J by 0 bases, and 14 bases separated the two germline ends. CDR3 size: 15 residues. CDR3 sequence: CASSPRQVYSYEQYF. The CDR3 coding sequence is TGTGCCAGCAGCCCAAGACAGGTCTACTCCTACGAGCAGTACTTC.

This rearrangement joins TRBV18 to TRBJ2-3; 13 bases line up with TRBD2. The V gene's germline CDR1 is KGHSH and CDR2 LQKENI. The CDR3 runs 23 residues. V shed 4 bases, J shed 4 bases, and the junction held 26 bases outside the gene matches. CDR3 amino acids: CASSQLLTRTGVLAGGRSDTQYF. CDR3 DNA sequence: TGTGCCAGCTCACAACTATTGACCCGGACAGGGGTACTAGCGGGAGGGCGTTCAGATACGCAGTATTTT.

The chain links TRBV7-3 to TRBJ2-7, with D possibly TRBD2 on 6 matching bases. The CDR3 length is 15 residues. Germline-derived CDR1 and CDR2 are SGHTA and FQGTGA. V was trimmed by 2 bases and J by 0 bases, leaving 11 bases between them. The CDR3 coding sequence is TGTGCCAGCAGCTTAGGGACTGAAAGCTCCTACGAGCAGTACTTC. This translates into CASSLGTESSYEQYF. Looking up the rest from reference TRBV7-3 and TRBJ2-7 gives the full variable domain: GAGVSQTPSNKVTEKGKYVELRCDPISGHTALYWYRQSLGQGPEFLIYFQGTGAADDSGLPNDRFFAVRPEGSVSTLKIQRTERGDSAVYLCASSLGTESSYEQYFGPGTRLTVT.

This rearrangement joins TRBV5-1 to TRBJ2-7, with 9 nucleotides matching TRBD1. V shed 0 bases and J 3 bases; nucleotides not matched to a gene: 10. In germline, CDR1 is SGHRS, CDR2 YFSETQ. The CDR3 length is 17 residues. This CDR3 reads CASSLDRGRLIIYEQYF. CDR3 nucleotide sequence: TGCGCCAGCAGCTTGGACAGGGGGCGCTTAATAATCTACGAGCAGTACTTC.

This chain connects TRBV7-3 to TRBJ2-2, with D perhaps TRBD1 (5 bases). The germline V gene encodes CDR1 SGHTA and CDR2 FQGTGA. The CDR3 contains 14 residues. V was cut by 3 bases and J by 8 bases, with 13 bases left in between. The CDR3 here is CASSFFQGGGELFF. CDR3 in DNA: TGTGCCAGCAGCTTCTTCCAGGGTGGAGGGGAGCTGTTTTTT.

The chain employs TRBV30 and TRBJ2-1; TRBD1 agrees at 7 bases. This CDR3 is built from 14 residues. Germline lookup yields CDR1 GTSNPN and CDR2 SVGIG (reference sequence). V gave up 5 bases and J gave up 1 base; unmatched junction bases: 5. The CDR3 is CAWEQGVSYNEQFF. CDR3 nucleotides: TGTGCCTGGGAGCAGGGGGTTTCCTACAATGAGCAGTTCTTC.

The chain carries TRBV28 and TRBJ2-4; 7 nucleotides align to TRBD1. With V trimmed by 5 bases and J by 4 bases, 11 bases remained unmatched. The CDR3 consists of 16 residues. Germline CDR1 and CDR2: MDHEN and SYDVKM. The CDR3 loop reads CASSTNRGSEKNIQYF. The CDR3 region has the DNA TGTGCCAGCAGTACTAACAGGGGAAGTGAGAAAAACATTCAGTACTTC.

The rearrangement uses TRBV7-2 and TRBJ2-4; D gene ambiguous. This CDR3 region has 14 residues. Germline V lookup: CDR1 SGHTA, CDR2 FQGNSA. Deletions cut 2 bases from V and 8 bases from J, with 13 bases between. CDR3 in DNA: TGTGCCAGCAGCTTACGGTCGCGTGAGGACATTCAGTACTTC. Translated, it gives CASSLRSREDIQYF.

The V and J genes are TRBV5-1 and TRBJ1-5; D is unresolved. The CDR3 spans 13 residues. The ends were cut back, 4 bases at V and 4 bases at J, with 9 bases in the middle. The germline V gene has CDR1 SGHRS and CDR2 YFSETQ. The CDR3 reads CASSQDGNQPQHF. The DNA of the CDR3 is TGCGCCAGCAGCCAGGACGGTAATCAGCCCCAGCATTTT. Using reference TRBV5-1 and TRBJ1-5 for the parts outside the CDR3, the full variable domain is KAGVTQTPRYLIKTRGQQVTLSCSPISGHRSVSWYQQTPGQGLQFLFEYFSETQRNKGNFPGRFSGRQFSNSRSEMNVSTLELGDSALYLCASSQDGNQPQHFGDGTRLSIL.

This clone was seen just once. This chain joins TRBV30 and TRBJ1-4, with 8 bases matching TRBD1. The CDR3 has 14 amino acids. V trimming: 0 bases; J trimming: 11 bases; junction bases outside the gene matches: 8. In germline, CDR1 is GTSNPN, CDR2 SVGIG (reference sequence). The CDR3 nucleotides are TGTGCCTGGAGTGTCAGGGGGCGGATTGGGAAACTGTTTTTT. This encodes CAWSVRGRIGKLFF.

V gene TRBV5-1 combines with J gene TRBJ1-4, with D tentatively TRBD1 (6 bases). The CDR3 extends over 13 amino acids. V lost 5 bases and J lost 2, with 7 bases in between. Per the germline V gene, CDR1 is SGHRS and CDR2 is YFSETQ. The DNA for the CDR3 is TGCGCCAGCAGGCAGGGGACTAATGAAAAACTGTTTTTT. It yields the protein CASRQGTNEKLFF.

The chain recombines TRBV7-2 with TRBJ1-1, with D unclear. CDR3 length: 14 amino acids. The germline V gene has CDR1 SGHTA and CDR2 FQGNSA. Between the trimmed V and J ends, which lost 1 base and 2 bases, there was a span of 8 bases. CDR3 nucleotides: TGTGCCAGCAGCTTAGAGGGCATTAACACTGAAGCTTTCTTT. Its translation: CASSLEGINTEAFF.

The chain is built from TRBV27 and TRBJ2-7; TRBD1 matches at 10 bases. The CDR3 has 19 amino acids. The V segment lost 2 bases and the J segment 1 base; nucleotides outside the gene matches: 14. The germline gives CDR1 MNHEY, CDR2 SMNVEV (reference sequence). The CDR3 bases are TGTGCCAGCAGTTTAAAACCCAGCATCGGGACAGGGGTTTCCTACGAGCAGTACTTC. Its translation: CASSLKPSIGTGVSYEQYF.

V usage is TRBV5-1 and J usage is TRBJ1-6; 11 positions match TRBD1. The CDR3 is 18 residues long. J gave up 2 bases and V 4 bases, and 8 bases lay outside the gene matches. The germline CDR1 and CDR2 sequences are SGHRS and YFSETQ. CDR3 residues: CASSTLGQGATYNSPLHF. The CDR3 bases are TGCGCCAGCAGCACCTTAGGACAGGGGGCTACCTATAATTCACCCCTCCACTTT.

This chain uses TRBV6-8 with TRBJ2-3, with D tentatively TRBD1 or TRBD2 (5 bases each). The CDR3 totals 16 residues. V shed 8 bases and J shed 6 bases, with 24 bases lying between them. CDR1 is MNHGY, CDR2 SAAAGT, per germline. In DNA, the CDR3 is TGTGCCAGCCCCCAAAGGGGAGTCCGGTCGGCGGATACGCAGTATTTT. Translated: CASPQRGVRSADTQYF.